This TCR beta chain emerged from a study of T cells in Graves' hyperthyroidism and ophthalmopathy. Pregnant or lactating patients were excluded, as were those with uncontrolled infection or other autoimmune disease. This clonotype was picked up a small number of times. TCR beta CDR3 sequences were amplified from RNA transcripts. The study used the HTBI primer set for a first-round RT-PCR of the TCR CDR3. TCRdb itself ran the multiplex PCR reads through MiXCR, one entry per CDR3 protein. The table shows a few hundred thousand distinct CDR3 sequences, with just over 45% occurring only once. V lost 5 bases to trimming and J lost 9 bases; unmatched junction nucleotides: 6. This CDR3 is 14 amino acids long. Germline-derived CDR1 and CDR2 are KGHDR and SFDVKD.

This TCR derives from a woman under 30 with Graves' hyperthyroidism. Sequenced: peripheral blood or thyroid tissue (not recorded which). This chain uses TRBV24-1 with TRBJ2-1, with TRBD2 identical over 10 bases. CDR3 DNA: TGTGCCACCAGTGCTCTAGCGGGGGTGGGTGAGCAGTTCTTC. The encoded protein is CATSALAGVGEQFF.